The 15 T cell receptor beta chains presented below share a single source sample, sequenced in a study of T cells in women clearing cervical HPV infection. Here immunoSEQ multiplex PCR was the method, and the copy in TCRdb shows in-frame clones only, minus some. The table lists nearly 20,000 clones, with around 3.3% in the top ten. Sequencing input: blood buffy coat. The origin of the receptors is a woman between 18 and 70 years old with a cervical HPV16 infection that either progressed to CIN3+ or cleared (not recorded which).

About this clone itself: The read ends 3 residues early relative to the CDR3; the germline J gene fills the gap. V and J are TRBV4-1 and TRBJ2-1, with D tentatively TRBD2 (5 bases). The CDR3 spans 14 residues. Trimming took 1 base from V and 9 from J, leaving 13 bases between them. Germline CDR1 MGHRA, CDR2 YSYEKL. CDR3 bases read: TGCGCCAGCAGCCAAGGCCTACTAGGGATTGAG. It encodes CASSQGLLGIE. The CDR3 in its entirety is CASSQGLLGIEQFF.

Note on this clone: The CDR3 is cut off 3 residues early in the read; its end comes from the germline J gene. The chain joins TRBV7-2 to TRBJ2-5; a possible D gene is TRBD1 (6 bases). CDR1 is SGHTA and CDR2 is FQGNSA in the germline V gene. This CDR3 is 15 amino acids long. Between the trimmed V and J ends, which lost 1 base and 7 bases, there was a span of 16 bases. CDR3: CASSLVVGARSTQYF. The DNA read from the CDR3 is TGTGCCAGCAGCTTAGTTGTGGGGGCCCGTTCGACC.

To note about this clone: From the germline J gene comes the end of the CDR3, since the read stops 3 residues before it. The chain couples TRBV2 to TRBJ2-3; the match to TRBD2 covers 11 bases. CDR1 and CDR2 from the germline V gene are SNHLY and FYNNEI. Unmatched junction bases numbered 14, after V lost 8 bases and J lost 7 bases. The CDR3 has 16 residues. CDR3 DNA (partial): TGTGCCAGCGGCCGTGATAGCGGGGGGGGGTTGAATACG. Protein: CASGRDSGGGLNT. The whole CDR3 is CASGRDSGGGLNTQYF.

With respect to this clone: The CDR3 end lies 3 residues beyond the end of the read and is filled in from the germline J gene. V is TRBV6-2 or TRBV6-3 and J is TRBJ1-2, with a tentative D call TRBD1 (5 bases). CDR3 length: 14 residues. Germline V gene data show CDR1 as MNHEY and CDR2 as SVGEGT. Trimming shortened V by 6 bases and J by 4 bases, and 15 bases separated the two germline ends. The CDR3 DNA, read in part, is TGTGCCAGCAGATTACCCAGGGAAAGCTATGGC. Protein sequence: CASRLPRESYG. The full-length CDR3 reads as CASRLPRESYGYTF.

CDR3 loop: CASSEQGSDTQYF. Incomplete CDR3 DNA: TGTGCCAGCAGTGAACAGGGCTCGGATACG. This chain links TRBV7-2 with TRBJ2-3, with D possibly TRBD1 on 6 matching bases. The CDR3 end lies 3 residues beyond the end of the read and is filled in from the germline J gene. The germline gives CDR1 SGHTA, CDR2 FQGNSA. Trimming shortened V by 6 bases and J by 6 bases, and 13 bases separated the two germline ends. The CDR3 runs 13 residues.

On this clone itself: The read halts 3 residues ahead of the CDR3 end, with the missing end drawn from the germline J gene. The rearrangement links TRBV20-1 to TRBJ2-7; 7 bases are shared with TRBD1. The CDR3 totals 13 residues. Germline V gene lookup returns CDR1 DFQATT and CDR2 SNEGSKA (reference sequence). V was pared by 5 bases and J by 1 base, with 5 bases of the junction left unmatched. CDR3 DNA, as far as it was read: TGCAGTGCTTACAGGGGCTCATCCTACGAG. Protein: CSAYRGSSYE. The whole CDR3 sequence reads CSAYRGSSYEQYF.

Comment on this clone: Read data end 3 residues before the CDR3 end; the end is taken from the germline J gene. This chain uses TRBV28 with TRBJ1-6, with a tentative D call TRBD1 (6 bases). Germline V CDR1 and CDR2: MDHEN, SYDVKM. This CDR3 region has 12 residues. The CDR3 sequence is CASSRTVAPLHF. CDR3 DNA, as far as it was read: TGTGCCAGCAGTCGGACAGTAGCTCCC.

The CDR3 bases that were read are TGTGCCAGCTCACCCCCCCCAGGGGAGGAGACC. Translated, it gives CASSPPPGEET. The entire CDR3 is CASSPPPGEETQYF. The chain couples TRBV18 to TRBJ2-5, with D perhaps matching TRBD1 (6 bases). Coverage ceases 3 residues before the CDR3 finishes, and the germline J gene fills in the end. The V gene's germline CDR1 is KGHSH and CDR2 LQKENI. The V end was cut by 3 bases, the J end by 5 bases, with 13 bases between. The CDR3 extends over 14 amino acids.

As to this clone: Read sequence stops 3 residues before the CDR3 end, and the germline J gene provides the missing end. The chain uses TRBV2 and TRBJ1-1; 7 nucleotides line up with TRBD1. CDR1 and CDR2 (germline): SNHLY, FYNNEI. This CDR3 has 14 amino acids. Trimming removed 5 bases from V and 5 bases from J; junction bases left unmatched: 8. CDR3 sequence reads: CASSQTGKLTEAFF. CDR3 DNA (partial): TGTGCCAGCAGTCAGACAGGGAAGTTAACTGAA.

About this clone: Read data end 3 residues before the CDR3 end; the end is taken from the germline J gene. The chain carries TRBV10-3 and TRBJ1-2; 8 bases map to TRBD1. There are 15 residues in the CDR3. The germline CDR1 and CDR2 sequences are ENHRY and SYGVKD. Incomplete CDR3 DNA: TGTGCCATCACTACACAGGGGGTCGGTTTAGGAGGC. Its protein is CAITTQGVGLGG. The whole CDR3 region reads CAITTQGVGLGGYTF.

This CDR3 reads CSARDPHRGRLGYEQYF. CDR3 DNA, as far as it was read: TGCAGTGCTAGAGATCCGCACAGGGGACGACTGGGCTACGAG. The chain is built from TRBV20-1 and TRBJ2-7; 7 bases are a match to TRBD1. The read gets to within 3 residues of the CDR3 end, and the germline J gene fills in the rest. The V gene's germline CDR1 is DFQATT and CDR2 SNEGSKA (reference sequence). CDR3 length: 17 residues. J gave up 3 bases and V 0 bases, and 14 bases lay outside the gene matches.

On this clone itself: With the read ending 3 residues before the CDR3 end, the germline J gene is used to fill in that end. This chain connects TRBV7-9 to TRBJ1-4; no firm D call. CDR1 SEHNR and CDR2 FQNEAQ come from the germline V gene (reference sequence). The CDR3 consists of 15 residues. V lost 6 bases, J lost 6 bases, and 17 bases lay in between. Incomplete CDR3 DNA: TGTGCCAGCAGTACTACAACTTCATCGGATGAAAAA. This gives the protein CASSTTTSSDEK. The entire CDR3 sequence reads CASSTTTSSDEKLFF. Complete variable domain (other parts from reference TRBV7-9 and TRBJ1-4): DTGVSQNPRHKITKRGQNVTFRCDPISEHNRLYWYRQTLGQGPEFLTYFQNEAQLEKSRLLSDRFSAERPKGSFSTLEIQRTEQGDSAMYLCASSTTTSSDEKLFFGSGTQLSVL.

Worth noting for this clone: From the germline J gene comes the end of the CDR3, since the read stops 3 residues before it. The rearrangement uses TRBV27 and TRBJ1-4, with 8 bases that match TRBD1. V lost 6 bases to trimming and J lost 3 bases; unmatched junction nucleotides: 15. The CDR3 loop spans 18 amino acids. CDR1 is MNHEY, CDR2 SMNVEV, per germline (reference sequence). Here the CDR3 reads CASSPSIGQGVSNEKLFF. The sequenced part of the CDR3 DNA is TGTGCCAGCAGCCCCTCCATCGGACAGGGTGTATCTAATGAAAAA.

On this clone: The read gets to within 3 residues of the CDR3 end, and the germline J gene fills in the rest. The genes are TRBV29-1 and TRBJ1-1, with TRBD1 matching over 10 bases. Germline V gives CDR1 SQVTM, CDR2 ANQGSEA. There are 16 residues in the CDR3. V shed 6 bases, J shed 6 bases, and the junction held 16 bases outside the gene matches. CDR3 residues: CSVLVPGQGIRAEAFF. The CDR3 DNA, read in part, is TGCAGCGTGCTGGTTCCGGGACAGGGGATAAGGGCTGAA. The full variable domain, with the rest looked up from reference TRBV29-1 and TRBJ1-1, is SAVISQKPSRDICQRGTSLTIQCQVDSQVTMMFWYRQQPGQSLTLIATANQGSEATYESGFVIDKFPISRPNLTFSTLTVSNMSPEDSSIYLCSVLVPGQGIRAEAFFGQGTRLTVV.

This clone registers medium-sized (0.01 to 0.1%) by frequency. The CDR3 end is not reached by the read, which stops 3 residues before it; the germline J gene fills it in. The rearrangement uses TRBV19 and TRBJ2-6; TRBD1 might be the D (6 bases). CDR3 length: 17 amino acids. Germline CDR1 LNHDA, CDR2 SQIVND (reference sequence). Trimming stripped 3 bases from V and 3 bases from J, with 15 bases between. The CDR3 is CASSIVRGSVGANVLTF. The sequenced part of the CDR3 DNA is TGTGCCAGTAGTATTGTCAGGGGATCGGTTGGGGCCAACGTC. The whole variable domain, filled in from reference TRBV19 and TRBJ2-6, reads DGGITQSPKYLFRKEGQNVTLSCEQNLNHDAMYWYRQDPGQGLRLIYYSQIVNDFQKGDIAEGYSVSREKKESFPLTVTSAQKNPTAFYLCASSIVRGSVGANVLTFGAGSRLTVL.